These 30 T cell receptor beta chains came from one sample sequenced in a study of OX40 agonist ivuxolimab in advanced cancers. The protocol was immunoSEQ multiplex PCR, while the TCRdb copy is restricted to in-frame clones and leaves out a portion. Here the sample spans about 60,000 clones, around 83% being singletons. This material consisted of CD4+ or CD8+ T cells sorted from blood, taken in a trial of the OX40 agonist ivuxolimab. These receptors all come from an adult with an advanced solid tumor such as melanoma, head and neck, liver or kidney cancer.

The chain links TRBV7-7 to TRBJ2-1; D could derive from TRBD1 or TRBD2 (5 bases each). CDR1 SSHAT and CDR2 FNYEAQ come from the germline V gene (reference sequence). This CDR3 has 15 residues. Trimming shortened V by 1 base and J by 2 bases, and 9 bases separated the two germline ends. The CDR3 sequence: CASSLGQGAYNEQFF. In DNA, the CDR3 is TGTGCCAGCAGCTTAGGGCAGGGAGCCTACAATGAGCAGTTCTTC.

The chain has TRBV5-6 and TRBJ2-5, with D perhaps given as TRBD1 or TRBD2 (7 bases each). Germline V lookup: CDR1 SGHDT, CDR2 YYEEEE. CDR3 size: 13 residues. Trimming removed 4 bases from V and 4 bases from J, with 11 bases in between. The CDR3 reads CASSLRGGETQYF. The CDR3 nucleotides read TGTGCCAGCAGCCTCAGGGGGGGAGAGACCCAGTACTTC.

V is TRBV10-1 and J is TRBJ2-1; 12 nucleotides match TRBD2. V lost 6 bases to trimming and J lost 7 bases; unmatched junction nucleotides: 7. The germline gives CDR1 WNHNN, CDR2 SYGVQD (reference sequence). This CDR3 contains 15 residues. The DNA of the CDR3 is TGCGCCAGCAGGGGGACTAGCGGGTCGAGAAATGAGCAGTTCTTC. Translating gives CASRGTSGSRNEQFF.

The CDR3 region is CASSLALWGGSYNEQFF. CDR3 nucleotide sequence: TGTGCCAGCAGCTTAGCTCTCTGGGGTGGTTCCTACAATGAGCAGTTCTTC. V and J are TRBV11-2 and TRBJ2-1; D remains ambiguous. The germline CDR1 and CDR2 sequences are SGHAT and FQNNGV. Trimming left V 1 base short and J 1 base short, with 14 bases between. This CDR3 contains 17 residues. Looking up the rest from reference TRBV11-2 and TRBJ2-1 gives the full variable domain: EAGVAQSPRYKIIEKRQSVAFWCNPISGHATLYWYQQILGQGPKLLIQFQNNGVVDDSQLPKDRFSAERLKGVDSTLKIQPAKLEDSAVYLCASSLALWGGSYNEQFFGPGTRLTVL.

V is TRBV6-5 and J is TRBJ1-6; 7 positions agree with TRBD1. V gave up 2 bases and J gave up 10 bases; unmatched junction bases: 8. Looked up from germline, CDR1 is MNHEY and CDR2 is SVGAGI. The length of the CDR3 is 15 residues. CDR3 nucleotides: TGTGCCAGCAGTTACCTGACAGGGTCTCGGTCACCCCTCCACTTT. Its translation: CASSYLTGSRSPLHF.

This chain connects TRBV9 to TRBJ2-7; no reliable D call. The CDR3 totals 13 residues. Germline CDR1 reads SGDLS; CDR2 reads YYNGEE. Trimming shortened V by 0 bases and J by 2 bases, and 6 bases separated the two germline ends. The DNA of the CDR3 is TGTGCCAGCAGCGTAGGTCAAACCTACGAGCAGTACTTC. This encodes CASSVGQTYEQYF.

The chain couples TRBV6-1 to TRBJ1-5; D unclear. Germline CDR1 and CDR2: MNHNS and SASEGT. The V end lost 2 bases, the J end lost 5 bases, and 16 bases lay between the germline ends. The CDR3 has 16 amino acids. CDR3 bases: TGTGCCAGCAGTGAATTTAGGAGCCGGGTAGATCAGCCCCAGCATTTT. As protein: CASSEFRSRVDQPQHF.

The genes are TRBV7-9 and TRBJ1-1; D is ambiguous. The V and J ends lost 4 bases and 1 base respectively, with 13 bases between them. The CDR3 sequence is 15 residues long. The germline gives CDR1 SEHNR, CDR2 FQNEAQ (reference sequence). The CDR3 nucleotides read TGTGCCAGCAGCTCCGCCTATAAGGGGAACACTGAAGCTTTCTTT. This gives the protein CASSSAYKGNTEAFF.

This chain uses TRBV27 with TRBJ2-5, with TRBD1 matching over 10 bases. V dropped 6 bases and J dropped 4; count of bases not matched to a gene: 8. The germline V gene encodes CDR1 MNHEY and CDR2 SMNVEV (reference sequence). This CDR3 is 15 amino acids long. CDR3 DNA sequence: TGTGCCAGCAGCGCGGGGGACAGGGGTTCAGAGACCCAGTACTTC. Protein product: CASSAGDRGSETQYF.

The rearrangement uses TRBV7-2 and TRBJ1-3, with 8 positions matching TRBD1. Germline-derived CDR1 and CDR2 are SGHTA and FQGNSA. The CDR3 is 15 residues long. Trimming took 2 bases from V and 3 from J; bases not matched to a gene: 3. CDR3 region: CASSLITGGGNTIYF. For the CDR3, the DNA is TGTGCCAGCAGCTTAATAACAGGGGGTGGAAACACCATATATTTT.

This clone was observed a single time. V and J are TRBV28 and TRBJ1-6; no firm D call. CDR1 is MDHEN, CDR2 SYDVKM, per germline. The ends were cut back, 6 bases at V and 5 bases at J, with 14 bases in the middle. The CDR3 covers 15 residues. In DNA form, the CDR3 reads TGTGCCAGCAGGTCGCGTGAGACTCATAATTCACCCCTCCACTTT. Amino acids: CASRSRETHNSPLHF.

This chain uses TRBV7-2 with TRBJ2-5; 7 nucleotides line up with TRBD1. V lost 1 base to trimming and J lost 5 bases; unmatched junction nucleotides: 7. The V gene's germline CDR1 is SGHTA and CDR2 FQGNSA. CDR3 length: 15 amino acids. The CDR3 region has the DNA TGTGCCAGCAGCTTAGGAAGGGGGCGCGGGGAGACCCAGTACTTC. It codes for CASSLGRGRGETQYF.

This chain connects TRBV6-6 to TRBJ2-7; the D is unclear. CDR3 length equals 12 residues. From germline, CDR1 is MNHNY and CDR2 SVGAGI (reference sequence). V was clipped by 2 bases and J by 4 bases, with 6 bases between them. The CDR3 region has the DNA TGTGCCAGCAGTTACGGTTTGTACGAGCAGTACTTC. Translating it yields CASSYGLYEQYF.

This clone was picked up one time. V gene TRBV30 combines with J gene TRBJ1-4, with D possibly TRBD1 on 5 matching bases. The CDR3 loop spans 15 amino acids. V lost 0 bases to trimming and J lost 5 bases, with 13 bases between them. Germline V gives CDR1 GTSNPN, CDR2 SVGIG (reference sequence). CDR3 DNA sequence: TGTGCCTGGAGTGTTCGGGATTGGGGGAATGAAAAACTGTTTTTT. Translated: CAWSVRDWGNEKLFF.

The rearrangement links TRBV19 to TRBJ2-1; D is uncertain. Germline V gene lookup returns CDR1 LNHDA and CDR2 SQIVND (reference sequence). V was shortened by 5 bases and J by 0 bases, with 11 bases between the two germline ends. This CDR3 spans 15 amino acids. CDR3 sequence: CASSRGKPSYNEQFF. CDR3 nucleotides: TGTGCCAGTAGTCGAGGAAAACCCTCCTACAATGAGCAGTTCTTC.

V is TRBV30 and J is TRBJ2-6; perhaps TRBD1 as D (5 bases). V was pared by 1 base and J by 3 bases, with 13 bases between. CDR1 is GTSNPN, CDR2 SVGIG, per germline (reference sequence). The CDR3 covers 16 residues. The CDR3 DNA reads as TGTGCCTGGAGTGGAGCGACAGTCGGTGGGGCCAACGTCCTGACTTTC. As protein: CAWSGATVGGANVLTF.

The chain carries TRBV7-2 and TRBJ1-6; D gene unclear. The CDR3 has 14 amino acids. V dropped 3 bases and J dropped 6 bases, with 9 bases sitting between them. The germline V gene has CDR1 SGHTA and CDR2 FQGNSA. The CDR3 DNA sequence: TGTGCCAGCAGCTTCTCGGGAGGTAATTCACCCCTCCACTTT. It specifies CASSFSGGNSPLHF.

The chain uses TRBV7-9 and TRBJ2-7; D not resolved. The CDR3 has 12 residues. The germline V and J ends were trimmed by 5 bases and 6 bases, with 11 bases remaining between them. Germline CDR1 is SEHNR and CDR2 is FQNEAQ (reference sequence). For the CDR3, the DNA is TGTGCCAGCAGCCGCGGTGAGTCCGAGCAGTACTTC. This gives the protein CASSRGESEQYF.

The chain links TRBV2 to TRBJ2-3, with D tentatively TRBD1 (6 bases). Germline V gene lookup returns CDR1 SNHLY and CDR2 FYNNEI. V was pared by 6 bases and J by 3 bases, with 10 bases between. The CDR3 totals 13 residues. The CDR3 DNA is TGTGCCAGCAGCCCTCAGGGGACAGATACGCAGTATTTT. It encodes CASSPQGTDTQYF.

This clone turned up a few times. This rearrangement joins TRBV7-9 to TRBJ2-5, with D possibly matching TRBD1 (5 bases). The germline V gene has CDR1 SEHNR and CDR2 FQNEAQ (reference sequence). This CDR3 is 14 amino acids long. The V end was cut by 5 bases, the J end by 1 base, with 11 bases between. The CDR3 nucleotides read TGTGCCAGCAGCAAGGGGCTGATCCAAGAGACCCAGTACTTC. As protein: CASSKGLIQETQYF.

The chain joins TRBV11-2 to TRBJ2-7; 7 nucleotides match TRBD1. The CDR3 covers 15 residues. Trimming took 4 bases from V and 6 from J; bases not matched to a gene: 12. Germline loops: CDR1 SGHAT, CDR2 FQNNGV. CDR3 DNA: TGTGCCAGCAGCTCAAACAGGGGAACGAAGGGCGAGCAGTACTTC. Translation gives CASSSNRGTKGEQYF.

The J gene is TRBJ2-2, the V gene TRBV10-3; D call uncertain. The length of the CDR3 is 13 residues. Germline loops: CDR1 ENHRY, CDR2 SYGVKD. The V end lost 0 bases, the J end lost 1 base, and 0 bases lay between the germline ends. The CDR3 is CAISESNTGELFF. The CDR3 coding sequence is TGTGCCATCAGTGAGTCGAACACCGGGGAGCTGTTTTTT.

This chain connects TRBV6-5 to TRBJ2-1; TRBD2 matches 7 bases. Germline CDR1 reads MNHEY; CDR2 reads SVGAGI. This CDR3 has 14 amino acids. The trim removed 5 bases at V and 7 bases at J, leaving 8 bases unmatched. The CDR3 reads CASSREGKGNEQFF. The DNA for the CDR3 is TGTGCCAGCAGTAGGGAGGGCAAGGGAAATGAGCAGTTCTTC.

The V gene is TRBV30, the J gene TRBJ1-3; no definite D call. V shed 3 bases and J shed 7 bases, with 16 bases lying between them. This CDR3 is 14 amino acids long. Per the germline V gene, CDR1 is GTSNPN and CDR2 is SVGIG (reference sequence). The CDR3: CAWSPGWRSNTIYF. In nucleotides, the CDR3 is TGTGCCTGGAGCCCCGGATGGAGAAGCAACACCATATATTTT.

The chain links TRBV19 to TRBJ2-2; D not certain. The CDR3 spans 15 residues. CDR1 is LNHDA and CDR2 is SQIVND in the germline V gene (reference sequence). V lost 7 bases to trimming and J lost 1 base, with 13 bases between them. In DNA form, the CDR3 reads TGTGCCAGTAATCTGGGGAAGAAGAACACCGGGGAGCTGTTTTTT. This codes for CASNLGKKNTGELFF.

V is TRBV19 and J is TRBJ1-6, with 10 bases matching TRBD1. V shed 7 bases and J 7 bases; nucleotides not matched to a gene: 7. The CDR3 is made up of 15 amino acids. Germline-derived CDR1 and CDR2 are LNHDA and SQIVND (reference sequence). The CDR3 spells CASTPGTGANSPLHF. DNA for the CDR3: TGTGCCAGTACCCCAGGGACAGGGGCGAATTCACCCCTCCACTTT.

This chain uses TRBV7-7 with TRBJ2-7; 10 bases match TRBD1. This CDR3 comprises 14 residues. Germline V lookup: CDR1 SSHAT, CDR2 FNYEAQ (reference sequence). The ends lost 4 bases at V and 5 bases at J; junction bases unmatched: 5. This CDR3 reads CASSSGQGTHEQYF. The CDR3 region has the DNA TGTGCCAGCAGCTCGGGACAGGGGACCCACGAGCAGTACTTC.

In DNA form, the CDR3 reads TGTGCCAGCGGTAAAGGCCCCTACGAGCAGTACTTC. Its translation: CASGKGPYEQYF. The rearrangement uses TRBV6-1 and TRBJ2-7, with D unresolved. CDR1 is MNHNS, CDR2 SASEGT, per germline. Deletions cut 8 bases from V and 2 bases from J, with 10 bases between. CDR3 size: 12 residues.

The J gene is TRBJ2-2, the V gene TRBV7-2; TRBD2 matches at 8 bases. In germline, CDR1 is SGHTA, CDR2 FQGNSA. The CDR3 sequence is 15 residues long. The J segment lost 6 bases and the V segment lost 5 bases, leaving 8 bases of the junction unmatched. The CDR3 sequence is CASSQRGIGAGELFF. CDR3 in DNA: TGTGCCAGCAGCCAGCGGGGGATCGGGGCCGGGGAGCTGTTTTTT.

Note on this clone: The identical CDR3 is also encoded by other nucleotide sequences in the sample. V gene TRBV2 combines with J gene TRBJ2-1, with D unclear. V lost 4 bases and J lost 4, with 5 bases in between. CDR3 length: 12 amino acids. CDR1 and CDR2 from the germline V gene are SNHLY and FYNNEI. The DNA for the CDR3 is TGTGCCAGCAGTGTTGATTACAATGAGCAGTTCTTC. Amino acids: CASSVDYNEQFF.